This T cell receptor beta chain emerged from a study of blood T cells in healthy people across ages. Isolating PBMCs gave at least 6.5 million of these cells per sample. With a J-beta primer mix and a sample-barcoded 5' primer, a second PCR ran roughly 7 to 11 cycles. One entry per CDR3 protein results from TCRdb running MiXCR on the 5' RACE reads. The sample shows around 1,800,000 distinct CDR3 sequences, approximately 40% of them seen only once. The germline V gene encodes CDR1 MNHNS and CDR2 SASEGT. This CDR3 comprises 14 residues. The V end lost 11 bases, the J end lost 3 bases, and 17 bases lay between the germline ends.

This sequence was found in a human donor in good health. Input material: blood. V gene TRBV6-1 combines with J gene TRBJ1-5; D unclear. CDR3 nucleotides: TGTGCCGGCACCGGGGTGAAGCCCAATCAGCCCCAGCATTTT. This gives the protein CAGTGVKPNQPQHF.